The 18 T cell receptor beta chains below come from one sample, sequenced in a study of OX40 agonist ivuxolimab in advanced cancers. Some clones are missing from TCRdb's copy, which holds only in-frame ones; the method was immunoSEQ multiplex PCR. The sample consists of tens of thousands of clones, roughly 85% of them appearing once. The sequences come from CD4+ or CD8+ T cells sorted from blood, collected in a trial of the OX40 agonist ivuxolimab. These receptors originate from an adult with an advanced solid tumor such as melanoma, head and neck, liver or kidney cancer.

V is TRBV18 and J is TRBJ2-7, with D possibly being TRBD1 (5 bases). CDR1 KGHSH and CDR2 LQKENI come from the germline V gene. CDR3 size: 18 residues. V lost 6 bases, J lost 5 bases, and 29 bases lay in between. CDR3 loop: CASSPNVKTGSKTNEQYF. The CDR3 region has the DNA TGTGCCAGCTCGCCCAACGTTAAAACAGGTTCTAAAACCAACGAGCAGTACTTC.

V usage is TRBV5-6 and J usage is TRBJ1-5; D unresolved. Trimming pared 3 bases from V and 3 bases from J, leaving 7 bases between. Germline CDR1 reads SGHDT; CDR2 reads YYEEEE. There are 13 residues in the CDR3. The CDR3 sequence is CASSWQFNQPQHF. For the CDR3, the DNA is TGTGCCAGCAGCTGGCAGTTCAATCAGCCCCAGCATTTT.

The V gene is TRBV7-9, the J gene TRBJ2-5; D is unresolved. The germline V gene has CDR1 SEHNR and CDR2 FQNEAQ (reference sequence). The CDR3 totals 14 residues. V was clipped by 1 base and J by 1 base, with 7 bases between them. The CDR3 sequence is CASSLDLTQETQYF. The CDR3 DNA is TGTGCCAGCAGCTTAGATCTGACCCAAGAGACCCAGTACTTC.

The chain employs TRBV19 and TRBJ1-1; D gene unclear. Germline loops: CDR1 LNHDA, CDR2 SQIVND (reference sequence). The CDR3 consists of 14 residues. V lost 5 bases and J 1 base, leaving 11 bases between the germline ends. CDR3 nucleotide sequence: TGTGCCAGTAGTTTTCTGGATACGAACACTGAAGCTTTCTTT. It yields the protein CASSFLDTNTEAFF.

This clone occurred once. Other DNA sequences in the sample encode the same CDR3. V gene TRBV2 combines with J gene TRBJ2-7; D uncertain. This CDR3 contains 12 residues. CDR1 and CDR2 (germline): SNHLY, FYNNEI. V gave up 5 bases and J gave up 3 bases, with 8 bases separating them. CDR3 sequence (DNA): TGTGCCAGCAGTCCAGATTTCTACGAGCAGTACTTC. Translation gives CASSPDFYEQYF.

This sequence joins TRBV18 and TRBJ2-3; perhaps TRBD2 as D (6 bases). The CDR3 loop spans 16 amino acids. Looked up from germline, CDR1 is KGHSH and CDR2 is LQKENI. The V and J ends lost 3 bases and 3 bases respectively, with 16 bases between them. The chain's CDR3 is CASSPGPGEITDTQYF. Written as DNA, the CDR3 is TGTGCCAGCTCACCCGGACCGGGGGAGATAACAGATACGCAGTATTTT.

The chain has TRBV5-4 and TRBJ2-4; D is possibly TRBD1 (5 bases). The germline gives CDR1 SGHNT, CDR2 YYREEE (reference sequence). V lost 4 bases to trimming and J lost 0 bases, with 14 bases between them. This CDR3 is built from 16 residues. The CDR3 sequence: CASSVRQLRAKNIQYF. CDR3 sequence (DNA): TGTGCCAGCAGCGTCCGACAGCTCAGAGCCAAAAACATTCAGTACTTC.

This chain joins TRBV2 and TRBJ1-3; D gene unclear. Germline-derived CDR1 and CDR2 are SNHLY and FYNNEI. CDR3 size: 12 residues. V lost 2 bases and J 5 bases, leaving 4 bases between the germline ends. In DNA, the CDR3 is TGTGCCAGCAGTGAAACAAGAAACACCATATATTTT. Its translation is CASSETRNTIYF.

J is TRBJ2-1 and V is TRBV6-5; D perhaps matches TRBD2 (6 bases). CDR3 length: 14 residues. CDR1 is MNHEY and CDR2 is SVGAGI in the germline V gene. V lost 6 bases, J lost 0 bases, and 9 bases lay in between. CDR3 region: CASRLGGSYNEQFF. For the CDR3, the DNA is TGTGCCAGCAGATTGGGGGGCTCCTACAATGAGCAGTTCTTC.

This chain connects TRBV19 to TRBJ1-4; 8 positions agree with TRBD1. Germline V CDR1 and CDR2: LNHDA, SQIVND (reference sequence). This CDR3 is built from 15 residues. V shed 4 bases, J shed 7 bases, and the junction held 8 bases outside the gene matches. The DNA for the CDR3 is TGTGCCAGTAGTAGAGGACAGGGAGAGGCTGAAAAACTGTTTTTT. The encoded protein is CASSRGQGEAEKLFF.

The V and J genes are TRBV7-8 and TRBJ1-5, with a possible D match to TRBD1 (6 bases). The V gene's germline CDR1 is SGHVS and CDR2 FQNEAQ. The CDR3 is made up of 15 amino acids. The germline V and J ends were trimmed by 3 bases and 0 bases, with 9 bases remaining between them. In nucleotides, the CDR3 is TGTGCCAGCAGCTTGGACAGTTATAGCAATCAGCCCCAGCATTTT. Translated, it gives CASSLDSYSNQPQHF.

This clone appeared once. The rearrangement joins TRBV6-5 to TRBJ2-3; 8 nucleotides match TRBD2. V lost 7 bases, J lost 6 bases, and 9 bases stayed unmatched. Germline CDR1 is MNHEY and CDR2 is SVGAGI. The CDR3 covers 14 residues. CDR3 loop: CASTRTSTSDTQYF. The CDR3 region has the DNA TGTGCCAGCACCCGGACTAGCACCTCCGATACGCAGTATTTT.

This chain uses TRBV29-1 with TRBJ1-5, with D tentatively TRBD1 (6 bases). The CDR3 runs 13 residues. Trimming removed 6 bases at V and 3 bases at J, with 12 bases between. Germline V gene sequence: CDR1 SQVTM, CDR2 ANQGSEA. The CDR3 spells CSVRTADNQPQHF. CDR3 bases: TGCAGCGTCCGGACAGCGGACAATCAGCCCCAGCATTTT.

This clone came up once. The chain carries TRBV11-2 and TRBJ2-1; tentatively, D is TRBD1 or TRBD2 (5 bases each). This CDR3 is built from 15 residues. With 1 base removed from V and 6 bases from J, the gap between germline ends came to 13 bases. Germline V gene lookup returns CDR1 SGHAT and CDR2 FQNNGV. The CDR3 loop is CASSLVWDRSNEQFF. CDR3 coding DNA: TGTGCCAGCAGCTTAGTGTGGGACCGTTCCAATGAGCAGTTCTTC.

The chain links TRBV29-1 to TRBJ1-5; the D gene is possibly TRBD1 (6 bases). Deletions cut 5 bases from V and 6 bases from J, with 17 bases between. Germline V gene data show CDR1 as SQVTM and CDR2 as ANQGSEA. The CDR3 is 14 amino acids. The CDR3 DNA reads as TGCAGCGTTATTACCGGGGACACCTTTCAGCCCCAGCATTTT. Its protein product is CSVITGDTFQPQHF. The whole variable domain, filled in from reference TRBV29-1 and TRBJ1-5, reads SAVISQKPSRDICQRGTSLTIQCQVDSQVTMMFWYRQQPGQSLTLIATANQGSEATYESGFVIDKFPISRPNLTFSTLTVSNMSPEDSSIYLCSVITGDTFQPQHFGDGTRLSIL.

The chain joins TRBV29-1 to TRBJ2-1; 7 nucleotides line up with TRBD2. V was pared by 4 bases and J by 9 bases, with 9 bases of the junction left unmatched. The CDR3 is 13 amino acids. The germline CDR1 and CDR2 sequences are SQVTM and ANQGSEA. CDR3 region: CSVGQTSSPEQFF. The CDR3, as DNA: TGCAGCGTTGGACAGACTAGCTCTCCTGAGCAGTTCTTC.

The CDR3 region is CASSLGQSTYEQYF. CDR3 DNA sequence: TGTGCCAGCAGCCTCGGACAGTCGACCTACGAGCAGTACTTC. This chain joins TRBV7-6 and TRBJ2-7, with a tentative D call TRBD1 (6 bases). V lost 5 bases to trimming and J lost 2 bases, with 13 bases between them. Germline V gene lookup returns CDR1 SGHVS and CDR2 FNYEAQ. The length of the CDR3 is 14 residues.

V and J are TRBV6-5 and TRBJ2-2; 8 bases map to TRBD1. This CDR3 spans 13 amino acids. V was clipped by 6 bases and J by 6 bases; unmatched bases: 3. From germline, CDR1 is MNHEY and CDR2 SVGAGI. The CDR3 coding sequence is TGTGCCAGCAGACCACAGGGGGCCGGGGAGCTGTTTTTT. It specifies CASRPQGAGELFF.